Shown below are 13 T cell receptor beta chains from a single sample sequenced in a study of CD8+ T cells in alopecia areata. cDNA reverse transcribed from extracted RNA served as the sequencing template. The repertoire was sequenced with immunoSEQ multiplex PCR; TCRdb's copy has only in-frame clones and lacks some. Of 130,000 to 150,000 clones listed, approximately 50% are singletons. This sample comprised CD4+ T cells sorted from blood, obtained at week 0. Receptors were obtained from a human donor with alopecia areata.

In this sample, this clone turned up a few times. The rearrangement uses TRBV4-3 and TRBJ2-5; TRBD1 is a possible D gene (6 bases). The V end was cut by 6 bases, the J end by 1 base, with 15 bases between. The germline CDR1 and CDR2 sequences are LGHNA and YSLEER. This CDR3 has 15 residues. CDR3 nucleotides: TGCGCCAGCAGGCAGGGGCACGGGACCCAAGAGACCCAGTACTTC. It codes for CASRQGHGTQETQYF.

This clone was counted only a few times. This sequence joins TRBV2 and TRBJ2-5; D is unclear. Germline values: CDR1 SNHLY, CDR2 FYNNEI. V was clipped by 7 bases and J by 1 base, with 13 bases between them. This CDR3 region has 14 residues. The CDR3 nucleotides read TGTGCCAGCATGGAAGGAACGGGCCAAGAGACCCAGTACTTC. Its translation: CASMEGTGQETQYF.

V gene TRBV2 combines with J gene TRBJ2-5, with D perhaps TRBD1 (6 bases). The V gene's germline CDR1 is SNHLY and CDR2 FYNNEI. This CDR3 has 15 amino acids. The V end was cut by 4 bases, the J end by 5 bases, with 17 bases between. The CDR3 DNA reads TGTGCCAGCAGTGTTTTGGGGACACCTCGCGAGACCCAGTACTTC. Residues: CASSVLGTPRETQYF.

This sequence joins TRBV29-1 and TRBJ2-2, with 7 positions matching TRBD2. Germline CDR1 and CDR2: SQVTM and ANQGSEA. Unmatched junction bases numbered 11, after V lost 5 bases and J lost 2 bases. The CDR3 extends over 16 amino acids. CDR3: CSVPSAGSENTGELFF. Written as DNA, the CDR3 is TGCAGCGTTCCATCAGCGGGGTCAGAAAACACCGGGGAGCTGTTTTTT.

The chain links TRBV30 to TRBJ1-1; D is undetermined. The CDR3 has 11 residues. Germline V gives CDR1 GTSNPN, CDR2 SVGIG (reference sequence). Trimming took 2 bases from V and 8 from J, leaving 9 bases between them. The CDR3 is CAWSSSKEAFF. The DNA for the CDR3 is TGTGCCTGGAGTAGTTCCAAAGAAGCTTTCTTT.

This clone came up a few times. The J gene is TRBJ2-3, the V gene TRBV19; TRBD2 agrees at 11 bases. CDR1 and CDR2 (germline): LNHDA, SQIVND (reference sequence). The ends lost 6 bases at V and 6 bases at J; junction bases unmatched: 2. The CDR3 contains 13 residues. CDR3 sequence: CASRTSGSDTQYF. For the CDR3, the DNA is TGTGCCAGTAGAACTAGCGGGAGTGATACGCAGTATTTT. The variable domain in full, completed from reference TRBV19 and TRBJ2-3, reads DGGITQSPKYLFRKEGQNVTLSCEQNLNHDAMYWYRQDPGQGLRLIYYSQIVNDFQKGDIAEGYSVSREKKESFPLTVTSAQKNPTAFYLCASRTSGSDTQYFGPGTRLTVL.

The chain has TRBV6-5 and TRBJ2-2; D uncertain. Trimming shortened V by 6 bases and J by 10 bases, and 12 bases separated the two germline ends. This CDR3 spans 12 amino acids. Germline loops: CDR1 MNHEY, CDR2 SVGAGI. In DNA form, the CDR3 reads TGTGCCAGCAGGGCAACCTCCCAGGAGCTGTTTTTT. Its protein is CASRATSQELFF.

The gene calls are TRBV25-1 and TRBJ2-5; D is undetermined. The CDR3 length is 11 residues. Germline V gene data show CDR1 as MGHDK and CDR2 as SYGVNS. Trimming took 4 bases from V and 6 from J, leaving 6 bases between them. The CDR3 DNA follows: TGTGCCAGCAGTGCTTCTCAGACCCAGTACTTC. Translated, it gives CASSASQTQYF.

This rearrangement joins TRBV7-2 to TRBJ2-1, with 7 bases fitting TRBD2. Per the germline V gene, CDR1 is SGHTA and CDR2 is FQGNSA. With V trimmed by 5 bases and J by 9 bases, 7 bases remained unmatched. CDR3 size: 13 residues. The CDR3 bases are TGTGCCAGCAGCCCACGACGGGAGGTTGAGCAGTTCTTC. It encodes CASSPRREVEQFF.

The genes are TRBV29-1 and TRBJ1-3; D remains ambiguous. Per germline, CDR1 SQVTM and CDR2 ANQGSEA. The V gene lost 0 bases and the J gene lost 7 bases, with 7 bases spanning the gap. This CDR3 has 12 residues. CDR3 sequence (DNA): TGCAGCGTTGAAGATATCCGGAACACCATATATTTT. Its translation: CSVEDIRNTIYF.

This clone was seen a few times. The chain has TRBV18 and TRBJ2-3; no definite D call. Germline assignment: CDR1 KGHSH and CDR2 LQKENI. The CDR3 runs 16 residues. The V gene lost 6 bases and the J gene lost 6 bases, with 22 bases spanning the gap. The CDR3 sequence is CASSTTRSRADDTQYF. CDR3 nucleotides: TGTGCCAGCTCCACGACCAGGAGCCGTGCGGACGATACGCAGTATTTT.

In this sample, this clone turned up a few times. The CDR3 bases are TGCGCCAGCAGCCAAGAGGTCGTACCTCCCGAGCAGTACTTC. Its translation is CASSQEVVPPEQYF. This chain connects TRBV4-1 to TRBJ2-7, with D uncertain. Germline V gene lookup returns CDR1 MGHRA and CDR2 YSYEKL. The CDR3 runs to 14 residues. The V end was cut by 0 bases, the J end by 6 bases, with 12 bases between.

J is TRBJ1-2 and V is TRBV28; unclear D gene. With 5 bases removed from V and 1 base from J, the gap between germline ends came to 2 bases. The CDR3 has 11 amino acids. The germline CDR1 and CDR2 sequences are MDHEN and SYDVKM. The CDR3: CASSHNYGYTF. CDR3 bases: TGTGCCAGCAGTCATAACTATGGCTACACCTTC.